The 29 T cell receptor beta chains listed next were all sequenced from one sample in a study of T-cell memory formation after mild COVID-19. Via MiXCR, TCRdb re-called the 5' RACE reads, giving one row per CDR3 protein. The sample holds about 270,000 distinct CDR3 sequences; about a sixth are singletons and the top ten take about 21%. The sample taken for sequencing was PBMCs or a T cell subset sorted from them (not recorded which). These receptors were obtained from a man aged 18 to 29 who had mild COVID-19 (a few samples of this study predate the infection). Cell type and time point are not known.

The CDR3 reads CASSPYRDRGNTGELFF. DNA of the CDR3: TGTGCCAGCAGCCCCTACCGGGACAGGGGGAACACCGGGGAGCTGTTTTTT. The chain employs TRBV7-3 and TRBJ2-2; 10 bases fit TRBD1. Germline V gene sequence: CDR1 SGHTA, CDR2 FQGTGA. CDR3 length: 17 residues. Losses at the gene ends were 5 bases for V and 1 base for J; bases not matched to a gene: 7.

The genes are TRBV3-1 and TRBJ2-1; the D gene is possibly TRBD1 (6 bases). The CDR3 extends over 15 amino acids. Trimming took 4 bases from V and 5 from J, leaving 15 bases between them. Germline lookup yields CDR1 LGHDT and CDR2 YNNKEL (reference sequence). In DNA, the CDR3 is TGTGCCAGCAGCCCGTGGACAGAAGGAGACAATGAGCAGTTCTTC. Translating it yields CASSPWTEGDNEQFF.

This clonotype was counted between two and nine times. The J gene is TRBJ2-5, the V gene TRBV4-1, with D possibly TRBD2 on 6 matching bases. V lost 1 base and J 5 bases, leaving 8 bases between the germline ends. The CDR3 spans 13 residues. In germline, CDR1 is MGHRA, CDR2 YSYEKL. In DNA, the CDR3 is TGCGCCAGCAGCCAAGTACGGGGGGAGACCCAGTACTTC. It encodes CASSQVRGETQYF.

In DNA form, the CDR3 reads TGTGCCAGCAGTTTAGCGGGCTGGAACACTGAAGCTTTCTTT. It yields the protein CASSLAGWNTEAFF. This rearrangement joins TRBV12-3 or TRBV12-4 to TRBJ1-1; D gene uncertain. The CDR3 consists of 14 residues. V was shortened by 0 bases and J by 1 base, with 6 bases between the two germline ends.

This rearrangement joins TRBV20-1 to TRBJ1-5, with D hard to call. Germline CDR1 is DFQATT and CDR2 is SNEGSKA (reference sequence). Deletions cut 3 bases from V and 1 base from J, with 7 bases between. The CDR3 sequence is 13 residues long. This CDR3 reads CSARADSNQPQHF. The CDR3 bases are TGCAGTGCTAGGGCGGACAGCAATCAGCCCCAGCATTTT.

This clonotype was observed a handful of times. The chain recombines TRBV4-3 with TRBJ2-1; a possible D gene is TRBD1 (6 bases). The germline gives CDR1 LGHNA, CDR2 YSLEER. CDR3 length equals 15 residues. Trimming removed 3 bases at V and 8 bases at J, with 17 bases between. The CDR3 DNA follows: TGCGCCAGCAGCCATTACCAGGGGAGAGGGTATGAGCAGTTCTTC. As protein: CASSHYQGRGYEQFF.

This clonotype has at least ten counts. The genes are TRBV7-2 and TRBJ1-6, with D unclear. Germline loops: CDR1 SGHTA, CDR2 FQGNSA. The CDR3 is 14 residues long. V was cut by 4 bases and J by 10 bases, with 14 bases left in between. CDR3 region: CASSSAYGRSPLHF. CDR3 coding DNA: TGTGCCAGCAGCTCAGCCTACGGCCGATCACCCCTCCACTTT. The full variable domain, in which reference TRBV7-2 and TRBJ1-6 provide the parts outside the CDR3, is GAGVSQSPSNKVTEKGKDVELRCDPISGHTALYWYRQSLGQGLEFLIYFQGNSAPDKSGLPSDRFSAERTGGSVSTLTIQRTQQEDSAVYLCASSSAYGRSPLHFGNGTRLTVT.

This clonotype was recorded a few times. This chain links TRBV5-1 with TRBJ1-1; D gene unclear. Trimming removed 4 bases from V and 8 bases from J, with 18 bases in between. Per germline, CDR1 SGHRS and CDR2 YFSETQ. The CDR3 has 14 residues. The CDR3 DNA is TGCGCCAGCAGCGCCCCCGAGGGAGGGATCGAAGCTTTCTTT. It specifies CASSAPEGGIEAFF.

This clonotype came up many times. The chain has TRBV6-5 and TRBJ2-5; possible D gene TRBD1, 6 bases. The germline V gene encodes CDR1 MNHEY and CDR2 SVGAGI. CDR3 length equals 14 residues. Trimming stripped 6 bases from V and 5 bases from J, with 16 bases between. The CDR3 sequence: CASSDRSRSETQYF. The CDR3 DNA is TGTGCCAGCAGCGACAGGTCTCGGAGTGAGACCCAGTACTTC.

This clonotype was observed a handful of times. V gene TRBV7-2 combines with J gene TRBJ2-3; D ambiguous. The CDR3 loop spans 12 amino acids. CDR1 SGHTA and CDR2 FQGNSA come from the germline V gene. V gave up 6 bases and J gave up 4 bases, with 8 bases separating them. The CDR3 DNA follows: TGTGCCAGCAGATTTCAAGCAGATACGCAGTATTTT. It encodes CASRFQADTQYF. Drawing the rest from reference TRBV7-2 and TRBJ2-3, the complete variable domain is GAGVSQSPSNKVTEKGKDVELRCDPISGHTALYWYRQSLGQGLEFLIYFQGNSAPDKSGLPSDRFSAERTGGSVSTLTIQRTQQEDSAVYLCASRFQADTQYFGPGTRLTVL.

The chain uses TRBV7-6 and TRBJ2-3; no definite D call. Germline lookup yields CDR1 SGHVS and CDR2 FNYEAQ. V lost 1 base to trimming and J lost 0 bases, with 8 bases between them. The CDR3 length is 15 residues. The CDR3 sequence is CASSLVGSSTDTQYF. In DNA, the CDR3 is TGTGCCAGCAGCTTAGTTGGCAGTAGCACAGATACGCAGTATTTT.

V and J are TRBV29-1 and TRBJ2-5; D may correspond to TRBD1 or TRBD2 (7 bases each). This CDR3 spans 14 amino acids. Germline CDR1 and CDR2: SQVTM and ANQGSEA. V lost 4 bases and J lost 4, with 16 bases in between. The CDR3 DNA reads TGCAGCGTTGTACTGGCAGGGGGGGGAGAGACCCAGTACTTC. This sequence encodes CSVVLAGGGETQYF.

This clonotype turned up a few times. The chain is built from TRBV10-3 and TRBJ2-1; D is uncertain. Germline CDR1 reads ENHRY; CDR2 reads SYGVKD. V shed 3 bases and J shed 9 bases, with 9 bases lying between them. This CDR3 has 12 residues. The CDR3 coding sequence is TGTGCCATCAGTGAAGGGTATCGTGAGCAGTTCTTC. Its protein is CAISEGYREQFF.

The chain recombines TRBV6-5 with TRBJ1-1; D gene unclear. Trimming pared 7 bases from V and 6 bases from J, leaving 9 bases between. This CDR3 comprises 11 residues. Germline-derived CDR1 and CDR2 are MNHEY and SVGAGI. CDR3 in amino acids: CASTAGPEAFF. The CDR3 nucleotides read TGTGCCAGCACCGCAGGCCCTGAAGCTTTCTTT.

The chain uses TRBV6-5 and TRBJ2-5; D gene uncertain. The length of the CDR3 is 15 residues. Between the trimmed V and J ends, which lost 0 bases and 4 bases, there was a span of 12 bases. CDR1 and CDR2 (germline): MNHEY, SVGAGI. DNA for the CDR3: TGTGCCAGCAGTTACTCTGGCCCCCGGCCAGAGACCCAGTACTTC. Translating it yields CASSYSGPRPETQYF.

The gene calls are TRBV10-3 and TRBJ2-1; 9 bases line up with TRBD1. There are 14 residues in the CDR3. Germline-derived CDR1 and CDR2 are ENHRY and SYGVKD. The V and J ends lost 9 bases and 6 bases, in that order; junction bases with no gene match: 9. The CDR3 is CAITRDRAGNEQFF. DNA of the CDR3: TGTGCCATAACTAGGGACAGGGCGGGCAATGAGCAGTTCTTC.

The J gene is TRBJ2-3, the V gene TRBV20-1; TRBD2 matches at 9 bases. The CDR3 length is 15 residues. The germline V gene has CDR1 DFQATT and CDR2 SNEGSKA (reference sequence). With V trimmed by 1 base and J by 6 bases, 8 bases remained unmatched. The CDR3 spells CSARAGTSRADTQYF. Written as DNA, the CDR3 is TGCAGTGCTAGAGCCGGGACTAGCAGGGCCGATACGCAGTATTTT.

This sequence joins TRBV20-1 and TRBJ1-5; D uncertain. Germline CDR1 reads DFQATT; CDR2 reads SNEGSKA (reference sequence). The CDR3 sequence is 13 residues long. V was clipped by 6 bases and J by 6 bases, with 15 bases between them. This CDR3 reads CSAGLSQRQPQHF. The CDR3 DNA reads as TGCAGTGCCGGGCTGTCCCAGCGTCAGCCCCAGCATTTT.

This rearrangement joins TRBV9 to TRBJ1-1; D ambiguous. The germline V gene has CDR1 SGDLS and CDR2 YYNGEE. This CDR3 has 13 amino acids. Trimming left V 6 bases short and J 1 base short, with 10 bases between. The CDR3 nucleotides are TGTGCCAGCAACGCCTGGGGGAACACTGAAGCTTTCTTT. This encodes CASNAWGNTEAFF.

This clonotype was seen a single time. The chain combines TRBV2 with TRBJ1-2; TRBD1 might be the D (5 bases). The CDR3 loop spans 16 amino acids. The germline gives CDR1 SNHLY, CDR2 FYNNEI. The germline V and J ends were trimmed by 5 bases and 7 bases, with 23 bases remaining between them. In DNA, the CDR3 is TGTGCCAGCAGTCCAGGAACCGGGACCCCCGGCCCTGGCTACACCTTC. Translating gives CASSPGTGTPGPGYTF.

This clonotype was detected only a few times. The chain links TRBV7-2 to TRBJ2-6, with D possibly being TRBD2 (5 bases). Deletions cut 0 bases from V and 3 bases from J, with 9 bases between. The CDR3 contains 16 residues. CDR1 and CDR2 from the germline V gene are SGHTA and FQGNSA. The CDR3 loop reads CASSLAGGNGANVLTF. CDR3 sequence (DNA): TGTGCCAGCAGCTTAGCCGGAGGTAATGGGGCCAACGTCCTGACTTTC.

This clonotype was counted only a few times. The genes are TRBV6-1 and TRBJ2-7; D is possibly TRBD1 (5 bases). Trimming shortened V by 4 bases and J by 2 bases, and 9 bases separated the two germline ends. Germline V gene lookup returns CDR1 MNHNS and CDR2 SASEGT. CDR3 length: 13 residues. As DNA, the CDR3 is TGTGCCAGCAGTGGGGGCAGCACCTACGAGCAGTACTTC. This gives the protein CASSGGSTYEQYF.

This clonotype was seen ten or more times. The chain employs TRBV3-1 and TRBJ1-4, with 7 bases that match TRBD1. Per germline, CDR1 LGHDT and CDR2 YNNKEL (reference sequence). The CDR3 is 14 residues long. Unmatched junction bases numbered 8, after V lost 5 bases and J lost 8 bases. The CDR3: CASSLTGYYEKLFF. The CDR3 DNA reads TGTGCCAGCAGCTTGACAGGGTACTACGAAAAACTGTTTTTT.

The sample holds many counts of this clonotype. The chain carries TRBV7-9 and TRBJ2-3, with D possibly being TRBD1 or TRBD2 (5 bases each). Germline V CDR1 and CDR2: SEHNR, FQNEAQ (reference sequence). The CDR3 sequence is 14 residues long. The V end was cut by 5 bases, the J end by 2 bases, with 11 bases between. CDR3 coding DNA: TGTGCCAGCAGCCCGGGACGGACCACAGATACGCAGTATTTT. It is translated as CASSPGRTTDTQYF.

In this sample, this clonotype turned up a few times. The chain couples TRBV11-2 to TRBJ1-2, with 7 positions matching TRBD1. From germline, CDR1 is SGHAT and CDR2 FQNNGV. CDR3 size: 13 residues. V was pared by 5 bases and J by 4 bases, with 4 bases of the junction left unmatched. The CDR3 DNA reads TGTGCCAGCAGCACAGGGGCTACCTATGGCTACACCTTC. Amino acids: CASSTGATYGYTF.

This clonotype appeared a few times. The rearrangement links TRBV7-7 to TRBJ2-5; TRBD2 agrees at 10 bases. V shed 6 bases and J 5 bases; nucleotides not matched to a gene: 6. Germline lookup yields CDR1 SSHAT and CDR2 FNYEAQ (reference sequence). The CDR3 spans 14 residues. The CDR3 DNA reads as TGTGCCAGCAGTCCAGCGGGGGGGCGGGAGACCCAGTACTTC. Translation: CASSPAGGRETQYF.

This clonotype has at least ten counts. CDR3 nucleotides: TGCGCCAGCAGCTTTGATCGGTACGAGCAGTACTTC. This codes for CASSFDRYEQYF. J is TRBJ2-7 and V is TRBV5-1; D is ambiguous. Germline V CDR1 and CDR2: SGHRS, YFSETQ. This CDR3 region has 12 residues. V lost 2 bases and J 4 bases, leaving 7 bases between the germline ends.

This clonotype has a count of ten or more. J is TRBJ2-1 and V is TRBV12-3 or TRBV12-4; 7 nucleotides align to TRBD1. The CDR3 length is 15 residues. V gave up 6 bases and J gave up 2 bases; unmatched junction bases: 7. CDR3 amino acids: CASSYDRVAYNEQFF. CDR3 coding DNA: TGTGCCAGCAGCTATGACAGGGTTGCCTACAATGAGCAGTTCTTC.

The genes are TRBV4-3 and TRBJ2-3; 8 bases are shared with TRBD2. The CDR3 is 19 residues long. V lost 0 bases, J lost 1 base, and 12 bases stayed unmatched. Germline V gene lookup returns CDR1 LGHNA and CDR2 YSLEER. CDR3 coding DNA: TGCGCCAGCAGCCAAGAGTTTAGGGTGGCGGGGGGACGCACAGATACGCAGTATTTT. Its protein product is CASSQEFRVAGGRTDTQYF.